This T cell receptor (beta chain) was sequenced during a study of blood T cell repertoires in COVID-19. The repertoire was sequenced with immunoSEQ multiplex PCR; TCRdb's copy has only in-frame clones and lacks some. The sample has about 120,000 clones; over 75% are singletons. The sample was peripheral blood. This clonotype was obtained from a man aged 60-69 years with acute or convalescent COVID-19.

The CDR3 protein is CASSFSRGAAYNSPLHF. CDR3 DNA: TGTGCCAGCAGTTTTTCTCGGGGGGCGGCCTATAATTCACCCCTCCACTTT. The V gene is TRBV27, the J gene TRBJ1-6; TRBD1 might be the D (6 bases). CDR1 and CDR2 from the germline V gene are MNHEY and SMNVEV (reference sequence). The CDR3 covers 17 residues. The V end was cut by 3 bases, the J end by 2 bases, with 14 bases between.